The 5 T cell receptor beta chains below come from one sample, sequenced in a study of T cell responses to AZD1222 COVID-19 vaccine. Produced via immunoSEQ multiplex PCR; TCRdb's table is partial and in-frame only. This sample yields 100,000 to 150,000 clones, of which 85% to 90% are seen a single time; approximately 28% belongs to the top ten. Sequenced material: peripheral blood, taken on day 0 of AZD1222 vaccination. Source of these receptors: an adult in good health.

The chain carries TRBV6-4 and TRBJ1-1; D is perhaps TRBD1 (5 bases). Germline V gives CDR1 MRHNA, CDR2 SNTAGT. This CDR3 spans 13 amino acids. The ends were cut back, 4 bases at V and 0 bases at J, with 6 bases in the middle. In DNA, the CDR3 is TGTGCCAGCAGTGTACAGGTGAACACTGAAGCTTTCTTT. The encoded protein is CASSVQVNTEAFF.

The J gene is TRBJ2-1, the V gene TRBV7-3, with a weak D call TRBD1 (6 bases). V lost 3 bases and J 7 bases, leaving 16 bases between the germline ends. The CDR3 loop spans 15 amino acids. Germline loops: CDR1 SGHTA, CDR2 FQGTGA. The CDR3 DNA sequence: TGTGCCAGCAGCTTGTGGCAGGGGATCGGTAATGAGCAGTTCTTC. Translation gives CASSLWQGIGNEQFF. The full variable domain, its missing parts supplied by reference TRBV7-3 and TRBJ2-1, is GAGVSQTPSNKVTEKGKYVELRCDPISGHTALYWYRQSLGQGPEFLIYFQGTGAADDSGLPNDRFFAVRPEGSVSTLKIQRTERGDSAVYLCASSLWQGIGNEQFFGPGTRLTVL.

The J gene is TRBJ1-6, the V gene TRBV5-4; no reliable D call. Germline loops: CDR1 SGHNT, CDR2 YYREEE (reference sequence). With 4 bases removed from V and 8 bases from J, the gap between germline ends came to 13 bases. The CDR3 is made up of 14 amino acids. In DNA form, the CDR3 reads TGTGCCAGCAGCCCCGGGGTAGCTCATTCACCCCTCCACTTT. Translation: CASSPGVAHSPLHF.

The V and J genes are TRBV5-1 and TRBJ2-7; 14 positions match TRBD2. The CDR3 is 16 amino acids. V lost 0 bases to trimming and J lost 3 bases; unmatched junction nucleotides: 2. Looked up from germline, CDR1 is SGHRS and CDR2 is YFSETQ. CDR3 nucleotide sequence: TGCGCCAGCAGCTTGGCCGGGACTAGCGGGGGCTACGAGCAGTACTTC. As protein: CASSLAGTSGGYEQYF.

CDR3 in amino acids: CASRVNEKLFF. The CDR3 DNA is TGTGCCAGCAGGGTTAATGAAAAACTGTTTTTT. The chain has TRBV6-5 and TRBJ1-4; D unclear. Trimming cost V 6 bases and J 4 bases, with 3 bases left between them. CDR1 is MNHEY and CDR2 is SVGAGI in the germline V gene. The CDR3 consists of 11 residues.